The 14 T cell receptor beta chains below come from one sample, sequenced in a study of blood T cell repertoires in COVID-19. Measured with immunoSEQ multiplex PCR; TCRdb has only the in-frame clones, and not every one. The sample contains some 150,000 clones, more than 65% of which appear only once. Sequenced sample: peripheral blood. Every receptor here comes from a man between 60 and 75 years old with acute or convalescent COVID-19.

The V gene is TRBV19, the J gene TRBJ2-5, with TRBD1 identical over 9 bases. Trimming at V came to 5 bases and at J to 2 bases, leaving 0 bases not matched to a gene. Germline assignment: CDR1 LNHDA and CDR2 SQIVND (reference sequence). The CDR3 consists of 13 residues. The CDR3 region is CASSGQGQETQYF. DNA of the CDR3: TGTGCCAGTAGTGGACAGGGGCAAGAGACCCAGTACTTC.

The rearrangement joins TRBV6-1 to TRBJ2-7, with D perhaps TRBD2 (6 bases). The germline gives CDR1 MNHNS, CDR2 SASEGT. CDR3 length equals 16 residues. With 4 bases removed from V and 2 bases from J, the gap between germline ends came to 18 bases. The DNA for the CDR3 is TGTGCCAGCAGTGCAGCATACAGGAGGGGAGCCTACGAGCAGTACTTC. Its protein is CASSAAYRRGAYEQYF.

The chain uses TRBV30 and TRBJ2-3, with 9 bases aligning to TRBD2. Germline V lookup: CDR1 GTSNPN, CDR2 SVGIG (reference sequence). The CDR3 consists of 14 residues. The CDR3 DNA sequence: TGTGCTATATCTATAGCGGGAGTCACAGATACGCAGTATTTT. As protein: CAISIAGVTDTQYF.

This chain links TRBV30 with TRBJ1-2; 7 bases are shared with TRBD1. Per the germline V gene, CDR1 is GTSNPN and CDR2 is SVGIG (reference sequence). V lost 0 bases to trimming and J lost 7 bases; unmatched junction nucleotides: 8. The CDR3 is made up of 14 amino acids. Written as DNA, the CDR3 is TGTGCCTGGAGTGTAGATGAGGGGGCTGTTGGCTACACCTTC. This encodes CAWSVDEGAVGYTF.

The rearrangement uses TRBV19 and TRBJ1-4, with 8 bases fitting TRBD1. Germline CDR1 is LNHDA and CDR2 is SQIVND (reference sequence). This CDR3 is built from 15 residues. V was pared by 6 bases and J by 7 bases, with 10 bases of the junction left unmatched. CDR3 DNA sequence: TGTGCCAGTAGGGGCCAGGGGGCGTTAGCTGAAAAACTGTTTTTT. Amino acid sequence: CASRGQGALAEKLFF.

The gene calls are TRBV2 and TRBJ2-3, with 11 bases aligning to TRBD1. The V segment lost 2 bases and the J segment 11 bases; nucleotides outside the gene matches: 6. Germline V CDR1 and CDR2: SNHLY, FYNNEI. The CDR3 consists of 14 residues. CDR3 residues: CASSERDRGAMQYF. The CDR3 nucleotides are TGTGCCAGCAGTGAACGGGACAGGGGGGCGATGCAGTATTTT.

The chain links TRBV4-1 to TRBJ2-7, with D perhaps matching TRBD2 (5 bases). Trimming shortened V by 0 bases and J by 7 bases, and 16 bases separated the two germline ends. The CDR3 has 15 residues. CDR1 is MGHRA and CDR2 is YSYEKL in the germline V gene. CDR3 nucleotides: TGCGCCAGCAGCCAAGATTTGGACTCCTCTAGGGAGCAGTACTTC. Residues: CASSQDLDSSREQYF.

This clone was found a few times. This sequence joins TRBV21-1 and TRBJ2-1; TRBD2 was called by the table and not checked on the DNA. TRBV21-1 is assigned pseudogene status. CDR3 size: 16 residues. CDR3: CASTRQVAPRWGVQFF. In nucleotides, the CDR3 is TGTGCCAGCACCCGTCAAGTAGCGCCCAGATGGGGGGTGCAGTTCTTC.

This sequence joins TRBV9 and TRBJ2-3, with D unresolved. V was pared by 4 bases and J by 3 bases, with 15 bases between. The CDR3 extends over 15 amino acids. Germline CDR1 and CDR2: SGDLS and YYNGEE. CDR3 loop: CASSFRPLGTDTQYF. The DNA of the CDR3 is TGTGCCAGCAGCTTTAGACCCCTCGGGACAGATACGCAGTATTTT.

The chain uses TRBV6-5 and TRBJ2-5; 8 nucleotides line up with TRBD2. The CDR3 length is 13 residues. V shed 4 bases, J shed 4 bases, and the junction held 2 bases outside the gene matches. The V gene's germline CDR1 is MNHEY and CDR2 SVGAGI. CDR3 sequence (DNA): TGTGCCAGCAGTTTCGGGGGGGTAGAGACCCAGTACTTC. Its translation: CASSFGGVETQYF.

The rearrangement uses TRBV7-8 and TRBJ1-5, with D tentatively TRBD1 (6 bases). With 2 bases removed from V and 4 bases from J, the gap between germline ends came to 9 bases. CDR1 is SGHVS, CDR2 FQNEAQ, per germline. The CDR3 length is 14 residues. This CDR3 is CASSLLQGNQPQHF. CDR3 sequence (DNA): TGTGCCAGCAGCTTATTACAGGGTAATCAGCCCCAGCATTTT.

V and J are TRBV28 and TRBJ1-1; a weak D match, TRBD1 (6 bases). The CDR3 is made up of 16 amino acids. V gave up 1 base and J gave up 5 bases, with 17 bases separating them. Germline values: CDR1 MDHEN, CDR2 SYDVKM. DNA for the CDR3: TGTGCCAGCAGTTTATCTCTGGACAAAAGGGGGACTGAAGCTTTCTTT. It translates to CASSLSLDKRGTEAFF.

The J gene is TRBJ2-1, the V gene TRBV27; D not certain. V lost 3 bases and J lost 1, with 7 bases in between. CDR3 length: 14 amino acids. CDR1 MNHEY and CDR2 SMNVEV come from the germline V gene (reference sequence). The CDR3 sequence: CASSFQNSYNEQFF. In DNA form, the CDR3 reads TGTGCCAGCAGTTTTCAGAATTCCTACAATGAGCAGTTCTTC.

This chain links TRBV7-2 with TRBJ2-1; TRBD1 matches at 8 bases. V shed 5 bases and J 4 bases; nucleotides not matched to a gene: 10. The CDR3 covers 16 residues. CDR1 is SGHTA, CDR2 FQGNSA, per germline. The CDR3 bases are TGTGCCAGCAGCATAATGGGACAGGTCCTATACAATGAGCAGTTCTTC. Translation: CASSIMGQVLYNEQFF.